This is a list of T cell receptor beta chains from one sample in a study of blood T cells in healthy people across ages. TCRdb itself ran the 5' RACE reads through MiXCR, one entry per CDR3 protein. The profile shows nearly 800,000 distinct CDR3 sequences, 20% to 25% of them singletons. The same data also contributed to another study, on T cells of mothers and their children.

Sequencing was carried out using blood. All receptors derive from a boy aged 5-17 years in good health. Both conserved end residues are part of each CDR3. A D gene is named only where the DNA matches it firmly. Size is omitted from some rows. Given values are once, few, many or a class for expanded clones.

j_gene | abundance | d_gene | v_gene | CDR3aa | CDR3nt
TRBJ2-7 | many | - | TRBV20-1 | CSASMFDSFSYEQYF | TGCAGTGCTAGTATGTTTGACAGTTTCTCCTACGAGCAGTACTTC
TRBJ2-1 | - | - | TRBV29-1 | CSAPRGPHNEQFF | TGCAGCGCCCCGCGAGGCCCCCACAATGAGCAGTTCTTC
TRBJ2-7 | - | TRBD1 | TRBV7-7 | CASSLAPGTGYEQYF | TGTGCCAGCAGCTTGGCTCCCGGGACAGGGTACGAGCAGTACTTC
TRBJ2-1 | few | - | TRBV9 | CASSESGTYNEQFF | TGTGCCAGCAGCGAAAGCGGCACCTACAATGAGCAGTTCTTC
TRBJ2-7 | few | TRBD1 | TRBV25-1 | CASSQGQGQYF | TGTGCCAGCAGTCAGGGACAGGGTCAGTACTTC
TRBJ2-1 | few | - | TRBV6-2/TRBV6-3 | CASSQSVEQFF | TGTGCCAGCAGCCAGAGCGTTGAGCAGTTCTTC
TRBJ1-5 | few | - | TRBV29-1 | CSARSGVDQPQHF | TGCAGCGCCCGGTCAGGGGTGGATCAGCCCCAGCATTTT
TRBJ2-3 | - | - | TRBV5-1 | CASTLTGGLSGTDTQYF | TGCGCCAGCACCCTGACGGGCGGTTTGTCTGGCACAGATACGCAGTATTTT
TRBJ1-4 | - | - | TRBV29-1 | CSAFNDGEKLFF | TGCAGCGCATTTAATGATGGGGAAAAACTGTTTTTT
TRBJ1-1 | - | TRBD1 | TRBV20-1 | CSAPGTGGEAFF | TGCAGTGCTCCAGGCACAGGGGGTGAAGCTTTCTTT
TRBJ2-2 | - | - | TRBV30 | CAWSGDTGELFF | TGTGCCTGGAGTGGCGACACCGGGGAGCTGTTTTTT
TRBJ2-3 | many | - | TRBV4-3 | CASSQDHLYAGPSTDTQYF | TGCGCCAGCAGCCAAGACCATCTATACGCGGGACCTAGCACAGATACGCAGTATTTT
TRBJ1-2 | few | TRBD1 | TRBV7-9 | CASSSYRGSNYGYTF | TGTGCCAGCAGCTCCTACAGGGGGTCTAACTATGGCTACACCTTC
TRBJ2-7 | - | - | TRBV4-1 | CASSQDQPGSYEQYF | TGCGCCAGCAGCCAAGATCAACCGGGGTCCTACGAGCAGTACTTC
TRBJ2-3 | - | TRBD2 | TRBV12-3/TRBV12-4 | CASSPAGTSPRTDTQYF | TGTGCCAGCAGCCCTGCCGGGACTAGTCCTAGAACAGATACGCAATATTTT
TRBJ1-6 | - | TRBD1 | TRBV27 | CASGPTGTGYNSPLHF | TGTGCCAGCGGACCGACCGGGACAGGGTATAATTCACCCCTCCACTTT
TRBJ1-2 | - | TRBD1 | TRBV6-2/TRBV6-3 | CASASTGIPVLGYTF | TGTGCCAGCGCTTCGACAGGGATTCCGGTCCTTGGCTACACCTTC
TRBJ2-3 | - | - | TRBV29-1 | CSVDDTSTDTQYF | TGCAGCGTCGATGACACAAGCACAGATACGCAGTATTTT
TRBJ2-7 | - | - | TRBV6-5 | CASSYSNWGTYEHYF | TGTGCCAGCAGTTACTCGAATTGGGGAACCTACGAGCATTACTTC
TRBJ1-1 | - | - | TRBV30 | CAWSAGVGGYNTEAFF | TGTGCCTGGAGTGCGGGAGTGGGGGGGTACAACACTGAAGCTTTCTTT
TRBJ2-5 | - | - | TRBV24-1 | CATSDPDGGAGETQYF | TGTGCCACCAGTGACCCCGATGGAGGAGCGGGCGAGACCCAGTACTTC
TRBJ2-4 | - | - | TRBV20-1 | CSARVARGVRAKNIQYF | TGCAGTGCTAGAGTAGCGAGGGGGGTAAGAGCCAAAAACATTCAGTACTTC
TRBJ1-4 | few | TRBD1 | TRBV29-1 | CSVPGGGNEKLFF | TGCAGCGTTCCAGGGGGCGGGAATGAAAAACTGTTTTTT
TRBJ2-4 | - | TRBD2 | TRBV25-1 | CASSAGTSGLAKNIQYF | TGTGCCAGCAGTGCAGGGACTAGCGGTTTAGCCAAAAACATTCAGTACTTC
TRBJ2-5 | - | - | TRBV7-2 | CASSLRGQEKETQYF | TGTGCCAGCAGCCTAAGGGGCCAGGAAAAAGAGACCCAGTACTTC
TRBJ2-5 | few | - | TRBV4-2 | CASTPRLGEETQYF | TGTGCCAGCACTCCCAGACTGGGAGAAGAGACCCAGTACTTC